This T cell receptor (beta chain) derives from a study of immune cell composition in non-small cell lung cancer. This clone was picked up a small number of times. Trimming took 5 bases from V and 5 from J; bases not matched to a gene: 7. The CDR3 covers 14 residues. Germline CDR1 SGHKS, CDR2 YYEKEE (reference sequence). Repertoires were generated with immunoSEQ multiplex PCR, while TCRdb's copy carries only in-frame clones and drops some. Among over 1,500 clones, around 81% were seen once, and the ten largest hold about 20%. The normal lung sample lay at least 3 cm, and maximally far, from the tumour.

This chain connects TRBV5-5 to TRBJ1-1; 9 nucleotides agree with TRBD1. The TCR comes from a human donor with non-small cell lung cancer. Material for sequencing was non-adjacent lung tissue. CDR3 coding DNA: TGTGCCAGCAGTTATGACAGGGGGGGGACTGAAGCTTTCTTT. This codes for CASSYDRGGTEAFF.